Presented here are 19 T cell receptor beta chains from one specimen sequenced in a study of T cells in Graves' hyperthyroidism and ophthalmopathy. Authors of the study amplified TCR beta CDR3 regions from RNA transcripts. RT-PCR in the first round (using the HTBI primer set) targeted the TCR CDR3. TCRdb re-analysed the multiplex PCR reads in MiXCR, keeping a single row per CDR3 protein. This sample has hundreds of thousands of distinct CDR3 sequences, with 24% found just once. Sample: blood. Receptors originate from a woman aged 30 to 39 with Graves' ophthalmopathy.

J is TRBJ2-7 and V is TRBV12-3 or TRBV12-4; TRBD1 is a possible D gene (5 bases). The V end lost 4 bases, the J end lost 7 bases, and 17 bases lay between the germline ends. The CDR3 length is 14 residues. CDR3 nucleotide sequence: TGTGCCAGCAGTTACTCGGCAGGGATCGGGGAGCAGTACTTC. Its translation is CASSYSAGIGEQYF.

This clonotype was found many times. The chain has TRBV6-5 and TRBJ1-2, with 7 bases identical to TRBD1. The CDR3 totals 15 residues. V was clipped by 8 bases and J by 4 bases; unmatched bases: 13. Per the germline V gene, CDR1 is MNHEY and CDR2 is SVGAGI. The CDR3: CASRDSGTFGYGYTF. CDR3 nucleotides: TGTGCCAGCCGGGACAGTGGAACCTTTGGCTATGGCTACACCTTC.

This CDR3 reads CASSFPGPARETQYF. CDR3 in DNA: TGTGCCAGCAGCTTCCCCGGGCCGGCGAGAGAGACCCAGTACTTC. The chain combines TRBV7-9 with TRBJ2-5, with D hard to call. Germline CDR1 SEHNR, CDR2 FQNEAQ (reference sequence). Trimming cost V 3 bases and J 4 bases, with 15 bases left between them. This CDR3 region has 15 residues.

The CDR3 loop is CASTLGAGMNTEAFF. In nucleotides, the CDR3 is TGTGCCAGCACCTTGGGAGCAGGGATGAACACTGAAGCTTTCTTT. The chain is built from TRBV28 and TRBJ1-1, with a tentative D call TRBD1 (5 bases). Germline loops: CDR1 MDHEN, CDR2 SYDVKM. There are 15 residues in the CDR3. V was cut by 7 bases and J by 0 bases, with 15 bases left in between.

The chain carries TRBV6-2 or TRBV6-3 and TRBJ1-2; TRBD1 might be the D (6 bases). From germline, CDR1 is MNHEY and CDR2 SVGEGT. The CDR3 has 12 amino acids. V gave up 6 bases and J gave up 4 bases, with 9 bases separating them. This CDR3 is CASRDSTYGYTF. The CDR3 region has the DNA TGTGCCAGCAGGGACAGTACCTATGGCTACACCTTC.

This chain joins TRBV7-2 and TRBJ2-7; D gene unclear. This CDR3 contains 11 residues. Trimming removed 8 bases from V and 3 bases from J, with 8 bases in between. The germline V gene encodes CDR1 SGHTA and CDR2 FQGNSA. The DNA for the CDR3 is TGTGCCAGCGGCGTGGACTACGAGCAGTACTTC. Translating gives CASGVDYEQYF. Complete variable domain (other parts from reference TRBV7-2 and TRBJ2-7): GAGVSQSPSNKVTEKGKDVELRCDPISGHTALYWYRQSLGQGLEFLIYFQGNSAPDKSGLPSDRFSAERTGGSVSTLTIQRTQQEDSAVYLCASGVDYEQYFGPGTRLTVT.

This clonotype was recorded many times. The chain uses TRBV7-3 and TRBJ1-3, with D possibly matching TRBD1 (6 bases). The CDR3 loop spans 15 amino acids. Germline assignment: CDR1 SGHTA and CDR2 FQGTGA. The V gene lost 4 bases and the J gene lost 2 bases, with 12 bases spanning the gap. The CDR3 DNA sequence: TGTGCCAGCAGCTCCGGACAGTCCCCTGGAAACACCATATATTTT. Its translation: CASSSGQSPGNTIYF.

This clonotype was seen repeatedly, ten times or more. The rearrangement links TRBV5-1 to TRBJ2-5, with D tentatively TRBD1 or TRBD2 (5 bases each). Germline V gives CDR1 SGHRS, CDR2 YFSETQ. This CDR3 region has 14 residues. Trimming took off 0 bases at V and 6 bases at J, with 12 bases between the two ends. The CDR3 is CASSLEGSRKTQYF. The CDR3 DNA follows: TGCGCCAGCAGCTTGGAGGGGAGTAGAAAGACCCAGTACTTC.

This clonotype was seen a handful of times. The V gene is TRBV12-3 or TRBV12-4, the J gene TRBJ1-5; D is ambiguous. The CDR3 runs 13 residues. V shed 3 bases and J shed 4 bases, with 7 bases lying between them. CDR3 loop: CASSFTENQPQHF. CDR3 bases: TGTGCCAGCAGTTTTACAGAGAATCAGCCCCAGCATTTT.

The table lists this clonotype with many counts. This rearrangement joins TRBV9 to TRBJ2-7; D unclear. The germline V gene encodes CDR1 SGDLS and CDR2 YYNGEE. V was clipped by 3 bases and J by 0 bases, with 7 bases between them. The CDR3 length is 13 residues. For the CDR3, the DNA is TGTGCCAGCAGCGCTGCTTTCTCCTACGAGCAGTACTTC. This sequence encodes CASSAAFSYEQYF. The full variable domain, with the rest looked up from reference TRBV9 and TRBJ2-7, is DSGVTQTPKHLITATGQRVTLRCSPRSGDLSVYWYQQSLDQGLQFLIQYYNGEERAKGNILERFSAQQFPDLHSELNLSSLELGDSALYFCASSAAFSYEQYFGPGTRLTVT.

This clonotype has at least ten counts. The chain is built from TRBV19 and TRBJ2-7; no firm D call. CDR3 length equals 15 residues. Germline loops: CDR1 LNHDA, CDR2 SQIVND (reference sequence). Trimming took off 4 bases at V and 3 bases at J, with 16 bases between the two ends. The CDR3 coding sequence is TGTGCCAGTAGTACATATCGGACGCTCAACTACGAGCAGTACTTC. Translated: CASSTYRTLNYEQYF.

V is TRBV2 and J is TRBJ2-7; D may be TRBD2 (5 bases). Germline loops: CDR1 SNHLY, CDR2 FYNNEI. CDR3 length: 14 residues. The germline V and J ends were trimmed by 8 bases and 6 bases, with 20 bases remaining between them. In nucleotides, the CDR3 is TGTGCCAGCGAGAATCCCGGGGTCTTACGCGAGCAGTACTTC. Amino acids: CASENPGVLREQYF. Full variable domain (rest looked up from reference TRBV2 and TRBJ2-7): EPEVTQTPSHQVTQMGQEVILRCVPISNHLYFYWYRQILGQKVEFLVSFYNNEISEKSEIFDDQFSVERPDGSNFTLKIRSTKLEDSAMYFCASENPGVLREQYFGPGTRLTVT.

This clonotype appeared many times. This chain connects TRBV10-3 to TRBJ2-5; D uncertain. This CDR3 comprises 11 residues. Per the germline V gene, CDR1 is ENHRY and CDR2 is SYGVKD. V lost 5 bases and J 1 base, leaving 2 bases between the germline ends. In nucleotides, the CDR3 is TGTGCCATCAGTTCCCAAGAGACCCAGTACTTC. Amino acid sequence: CAISSQETQYF.

CDR3 residues: CASSPSIRGGELFF. The CDR3 DNA reads TGTGCCAGCAGTCCCTCCATCAGGGGCGGGGAGCTGTTTTTT. This chain uses TRBV28 with TRBJ2-2, with D perhaps matching TRBD1 (6 bases). Germline values: CDR1 MDHEN, CDR2 SYDVKM. The CDR3 has 14 amino acids. V gave up 5 bases and J gave up 7 bases, with 14 bases separating them.

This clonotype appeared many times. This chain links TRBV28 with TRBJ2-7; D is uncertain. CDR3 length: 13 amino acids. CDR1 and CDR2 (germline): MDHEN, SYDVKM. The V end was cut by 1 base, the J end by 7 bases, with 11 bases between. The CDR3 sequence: CASSLYGPREQYF. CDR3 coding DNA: TGTGCCAGCAGTTTATACGGCCCAAGGGAGCAGTACTTC.

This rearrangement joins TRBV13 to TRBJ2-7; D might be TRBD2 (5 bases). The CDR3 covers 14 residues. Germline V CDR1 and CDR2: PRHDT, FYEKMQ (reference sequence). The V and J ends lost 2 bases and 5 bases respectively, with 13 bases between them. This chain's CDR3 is CASSLLPSSDEQYF. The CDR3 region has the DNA TGTGCCAGCAGCTTATTACCTAGCTCAGACGAGCAGTACTTC.

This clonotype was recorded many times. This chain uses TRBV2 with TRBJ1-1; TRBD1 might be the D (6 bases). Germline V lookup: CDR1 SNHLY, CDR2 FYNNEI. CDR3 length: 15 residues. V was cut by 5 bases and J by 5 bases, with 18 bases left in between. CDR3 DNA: TGTGCCAGCAGTCCGGAAGGGGGGCGAGGGACTGAAGCTTTCTTT. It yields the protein CASSPEGGRGTEAFF.

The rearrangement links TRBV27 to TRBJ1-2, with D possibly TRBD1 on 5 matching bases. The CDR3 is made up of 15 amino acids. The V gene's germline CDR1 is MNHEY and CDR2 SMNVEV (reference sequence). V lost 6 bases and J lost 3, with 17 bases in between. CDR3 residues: CASRVWTGRDYGYTF. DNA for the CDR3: TGTGCCAGCAGAGTTTGGACCGGCAGGGACTATGGCTACACCTTC.

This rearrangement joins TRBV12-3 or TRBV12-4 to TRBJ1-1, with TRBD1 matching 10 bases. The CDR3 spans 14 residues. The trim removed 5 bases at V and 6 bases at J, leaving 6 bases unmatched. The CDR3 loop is CASSGTGALAEAFF. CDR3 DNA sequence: TGTGCCAGCAGTGGGACAGGGGCTCTGGCTGAAGCTTTCTTT.